The text below deals with one TCR beta chain. This record belongs to a study of blood T cell repertoires in COVID-19. Study context: The United States, Italy and Spain supplied acute and convalescent COVID-19 samples.

Per germline, CDR1 MNHEY and CDR2 SVGEGT. CDR3 length: 14 residues. V was pared by 6 bases and J by 0 bases, with 9 bases between. How the authors handled the data: Estimation of nucleated cell counts relied on the amplification of reference gene primers. Repertoires were generated with immunoSEQ multiplex PCR, while TCRdb's copy carries only in-frame clones and drops some. D and trimming were read from the DNA, whereas the V and J calls and clone size are those reported in that table. The repertoire holds around 110,000 clones, with around 86% as singletons. The sample comprised peripheral blood. The chain combines TRBV6-2 or TRBV6-3 with TRBJ2-4; D could derive from TRBD1 or TRBD2 (6 bases each). The receptor was isolated from a man aged 40-55 years with acute or convalescent COVID-19. The CDR3 sequence is CASSGGSAKNIQYF. DNA of the CDR3: TGTGCCAGCAGCGGGGGCTCAGCCAAAAACATTCAGTACTTC.